One sample yielded the 25 T cell receptor beta chains listed below, sequenced in a study of T cells in Graves' hyperthyroidism and ophthalmopathy (dated by TCRdb to between 2018 and 2020). The receptor library was made with multiplex PCR. The instrument given in TCRdb is Illumina HiSeq 2000. The TCR beta CDR3 regions were amplified from the RNA transcripts. A first-round RT-PCR of the TCR CDR3 used the HTBI primer set with the Qiagen OneStep RT-PCR kit. TCRdb trimmed public reads at Q25 via fastp, called clones via MiXCR and kept in-frame beta chains. Rows are unified per CDR3 protein, each entry keeping the most common DNA and genes. This sample has about 840,000 distinct CDR3 sequences in its table, and 35% to 40% of those were observed once. Around 10% of the sample is held by the ten biggest clonotypes. What was sequenced was blood. The receptors shown here come from a man between 18 and 35 years old with Graves' hyperthyroidism.

This chain connects TRBV29-1 to TRBJ2-2; D gene ambiguous. Germline-derived CDR1 and CDR2 are SQVTM and ANQGSEA. The CDR3 has 12 amino acids. Trimming took 0 bases from V and 8 from J, leaving 7 bases between them. The CDR3 region has the DNA TGCAGCGTTGAAGATCGAATAGGGGAGCTGTTTTTT. Its protein is CSVEDRIGELFF.

This clonotype was seen only a few times. This CDR3 reads CASSLSSGGPETQYF. CDR3 nucleotides: TGCGCCAGCAGCCTGTCGAGCGGGGGGCCGGAGACCCAGTACTTC. The genes are TRBV5-1 and TRBJ2-5; 9 bases map to TRBD2. Trimming cost V 4 bases and J 5 bases; bases outside gene matches: 9. CDR1 and CDR2 from the germline V gene are SGHRS and YFSETQ. The CDR3 has 15 residues.

The chain carries TRBV7-3 and TRBJ2-7; no clear D. Trimming removed 1 base from V and 2 bases from J, with 9 bases in between. The CDR3 consists of 14 residues. Germline CDR1 and CDR2: SGHTA and FQGTGA. Written as DNA, the CDR3 is TGTGCCAGCAGCTTAAACCGGGTTCCCTACGAGCAGTACTTC. Its protein product is CASSLNRVPYEQYF.

This clonotype was seen at least ten times. The chain joins TRBV29-1 to TRBJ2-5; 11 nucleotides align to TRBD2. The CDR3 loop spans 13 amino acids. Germline trimming cut 7 bases from V and 5 bases from J; bases unmatched to any gene: 6. Germline V CDR1 and CDR2: SQVTM, ANQGSEA. CDR3 region: CSGGLAGVETQYF. CDR3 nucleotides: TGCAGCGGCGGACTAGCGGGTGTGGAGACCCAGTACTTC.

Ten or more counts support this clonotype. The CDR3 loop is CSGDSLEAFF. The CDR3, as DNA: TGCAGCGGGGACAGCCTAGAAGCTTTCTTT. The chain has TRBV29-1 and TRBJ1-1; TRBD1 aligns across 7 bases. This CDR3 has 10 amino acids. The germline V gene has CDR1 SQVTM and CDR2 ANQGSEA. J lost 8 bases, V lost 7 bases, and 4 bases had no gene match.

This clonotype was picked up a small number of times. This chain uses TRBV5-1 with TRBJ2-7; D is possibly TRBD2 (5 bases). CDR1 is SGHRS and CDR2 is YFSETQ in the germline V gene. The CDR3 has 14 residues. V was shortened by 0 bases and J by 3 bases, with 10 bases between the two germline ends. In nucleotides, the CDR3 is TGCGCCAGCAGCTTGGAAACTAGTGTCTACGAGCAGTACTTC. Encoded protein: CASSLETSVYEQYF.

Concerning this clonotype: A read error is possible here, since a much larger clone lies one base away. The V call is TRBV20-1, the J call TRBJ2-7; the D gene could be TRBD1 or TRBD2 (5 bases each). Germline lookup yields CDR1 DFQATT and CDR2 SNEGSKA (reference sequence). The CDR3 runs to 13 residues. The V gene lost 3 bases and the J gene lost 0 bases, with 9 bases spanning the gap. The CDR3: CSASPGTSYEQYF. The CDR3 bases are TGCAGTGCTAGTCCGGGGACCTCCTACGAGCAGTACTTC.

V usage is TRBV10-3 and J usage is TRBJ1-1, with 11 bases matching TRBD1. CDR1 and CDR2 (germline): ENHRY, SYGVKD. V lost 6 bases to trimming and J lost 5 bases; unmatched junction nucleotides: 5. The CDR3 totals 14 residues. The CDR3 loop reads CAISGQGASTEAFF. CDR3 DNA: TGTGCCATCAGCGGACAGGGGGCGAGTACTGAAGCTTTCTTT.

This clonotype was seen ten or more times. The chain uses TRBV6-1 and TRBJ1-5, with 11 bases fitting TRBD1. The CDR3 totals 13 residues. With 6 bases clipped from V and 5 bases from J, the junction kept 0 bases outside the gene matches. Germline V lookup: CDR1 MNHNS, CDR2 SASEGT. The CDR3 nucleotides are TGTGCCAGCAGGGACAGGGGGCATCAGCCCCAGCATTTT. It yields the protein CASRDRGHQPQHF.

The genes are TRBV4-1 and TRBJ1-5; D is uncertain. This CDR3 region has 15 residues. V shed 1 base and J shed 2 bases, with 9 bases lying between them. CDR1 is MGHRA, CDR2 YSYEKL, per germline. In DNA form, the CDR3 reads TGCGCCAGCAGCCAAGCTTATGCGGGCAATCAGCCCCAGCATTTT. Its translation: CASSQAYAGNQPQHF.

This clonotype was counted at least ten times. The V gene is TRBV19, the J gene TRBJ1-1; tentative D call: TRBD1 (5 bases). CDR1 LNHDA and CDR2 SQIVND come from the germline V gene (reference sequence). The CDR3 spans 14 residues. Trimming took off 7 bases at V and 11 bases at J, with 23 bases between the two ends. The CDR3 DNA sequence: TGTGCCAGTAAGTCAGACAGATGGACACTGGAGGCTTTCTTT. As protein: CASKSDRWTLEAFF.

The V and J genes are TRBV6-5 and TRBJ1-1; D unclear. Trimming removed 7 bases from V and 8 bases from J, with 8 bases in between. The CDR3 contains 10 residues. CDR1 is MNHEY and CDR2 is SVGAGI in the germline V gene. The CDR3 DNA is TGTGCCAGCATGTGGGAGGAAGCTTTCTTT. Translated, it gives CASMWEEAFF.

This clonotype appeared many times. The chain joins TRBV7-3 to TRBJ2-7; D remains unclear. CDR3 size: 14 residues. Trimming took 5 bases from V and 2 from J, leaving 13 bases between them. Germline CDR1 is SGHTA and CDR2 is FQGTGA. DNA of the CDR3: TGTGCCAGCAGCCCTAACCGGATTCCCTACGAGCAGTACTTC. The encoded protein is CASSPNRIPYEQYF.

This clonotype came up once. This may stem from a read error, because a much larger clone lies one nucleotide away. The V gene is TRBV9, the J gene TRBJ1-2; a possible D gene is TRBD1 (6 bases). Looked up from germline, CDR1 is SGDLS and CDR2 is YYNGEE. The CDR3 extends over 16 amino acids. The CDR3 loop is CASGVSGETGPYGYTF. In DNA, the CDR3 is TGTGCCAGCGGCGTAAGCGGGGAGACAGGACCCTATGGCTACACCTTC.

V is TRBV6-1 and J is TRBJ1-4; TRBD1 is a possible D gene (5 bases). CDR3 size: 16 residues. V was clipped by 5 bases and J by 5 bases, with 18 bases between them. Germline V gene sequence: CDR1 MNHNS, CDR2 SASEGT. The CDR3 DNA follows: TGTGCCAGCAGTCCAAGTGGTAGGGGAGTGAATGAAAAACTGTTTTTT. Translation: CASSPSGRGVNEKLFF.

Concerning this clonotype itself: A much larger clone sits a single nucleotide away, making a read error possible. The V gene is TRBV7-6, the J gene TRBJ1-1; tentatively, D is TRBD1 (5 bases). This CDR3 spans 14 amino acids. Germline CDR1 SGHVS, CDR2 FNYEAQ. CDR3 coding DNA: TGTGCCAGCAGCTTCCTGACAGTGAACACTGAAGCTTCCTTT. Residues: CASSFLTVNTEASF.

This clonotype has only a few counts. This rearrangement joins TRBV12-5 to TRBJ1-4; D is possibly TRBD1 (5 bases). Germline values: CDR1 LGHNT, CDR2 FRNRAP. Deletions cut 6 bases from V and 3 bases from J, with 8 bases between. The CDR3 extends over 13 amino acids. CDR3 DNA: TGTGCTAGTGGCCAGGGATCTAATGAAAAACTGTTTTTT. Translating gives CASGQGSNEKLFF.

Regarding this clonotype: This may be a read error: a much more frequent sequence differs by one nucleotide. For the CDR3, the DNA is TGTGCCACCAGCAGAGAAGGGGCAGGAAACACTGAAGCTTTCTTT. Amino acid sequence: CATSREGAGNTEAFF. The V and J genes are TRBV15 and TRBJ1-1, with D possibly TRBD1 on 5 matching bases. This CDR3 comprises 15 residues. CDR1 LNHNV and CDR2 YYDKDF come from the germline V gene (reference sequence). Trimming stripped 0 bases from V and 2 bases from J, with 10 bases between.

The rearrangement uses TRBV10-3 and TRBJ1-5, with D unclear. V lost 6 bases to trimming and J lost 11 bases, with 17 bases between them. This CDR3 has 13 residues. In germline, CDR1 is ENHRY, CDR2 SYGVKD. The CDR3 reads CAIRVWASGTQHF. DNA for the CDR3: TGTGCCATCAGGGTATGGGCTAGTGGGACCCAGCATTTT.

This clonotype was detected once. Since a much larger clone is just one base distant, this may be a read error. The conserved phenylalanine or tryptophan normally closing the CDR3 is absent here, so this likely arose from a read error. V usage is TRBV2 and J usage is TRBJ1-1; D is uncertain. The CDR3 has 12 amino acids. V was cut by 1 base and J by 7 bases, with 7 bases left in between. Per the germline V gene, CDR1 is SNHLY and CDR2 is FYNNEI. CDR3 loop: CASSEVVLEAFL. The CDR3 DNA reads as TGTGCCAGCAGTGAAGTGGTCCTTGAAGCTTTCCTT.

This clonotype was counted many times. For the CDR3, the DNA is TGCAGCGTTGAAAATGCCGAAACTAACTATGGCTACACCTTC. Protein sequence: CSVENAETNYGYTF. The rearrangement joins TRBV29-1 to TRBJ1-2; D is unclear. Trimming took off 2 bases at V and 0 bases at J, with 10 bases between the two ends. This CDR3 region has 14 residues. CDR1 and CDR2 (germline): SQVTM, ANQGSEA.

Ten or more counts support this clonotype. The V and J genes are TRBV9 and TRBJ1-6, with 9 bases aligning to TRBD1. V shed 9 bases and J 7 bases; nucleotides not matched to a gene: 11. CDR3 length: 15 amino acids. Germline values: CDR1 SGDLS, CDR2 YYNGEE. The CDR3 sequence: CAIAGGTGRNSPLHF. The CDR3 DNA follows: TGTGCCATTGCGGGCGGGACAGGGAGGAATTCACCCCTCCACTTT.

The sample holds many counts of this clonotype. This may be a read error: a much more frequent sequence differs by one nucleotide. The gene calls are TRBV6-6 and TRBJ2-7, with TRBD2 identical over 7 bases. Germline V gives CDR1 MNHNY, CDR2 SVGAGI (reference sequence). There are 13 residues in the CDR3. After removal of 6 bases from V and 2 bases from J, the junction contained 4 bases not matched to a gene. The CDR3 loop is CASRERGTYEQYF. CDR3 coding DNA: TGTGCCAGCAGGGAGCGGGGAACCTACGAGCAGTACTTC.

This clonotype was detected only once. This chain uses TRBV7-2 with TRBJ2-7, with D possibly TRBD1 on 6 matching bases. Germline V gene data show CDR1 as SGHTA and CDR2 as FQGNSA. This CDR3 region has 14 residues. V was clipped by 8 bases and J by 7 bases, with 21 bases between them. The CDR3 protein is CASSPPSGAREQYF. CDR3 nucleotides: TGTGCCAGCTCACCACCTTCAGGGGCGAGGGAGCAGTACTTC.

The table lists this clonotype with a few counts. The chain recombines TRBV12-3 or TRBV12-4 with TRBJ1-1, with D uncertain. The length of the CDR3 is 12 residues. Deletions cut 4 bases from V and 10 bases from J, with 13 bases between. The CDR3 protein is CASSSSPPSAFF. In nucleotides, the CDR3 is TGTGCCAGCAGTTCTTCCCCTCCCTCAGCTTTCTTT.